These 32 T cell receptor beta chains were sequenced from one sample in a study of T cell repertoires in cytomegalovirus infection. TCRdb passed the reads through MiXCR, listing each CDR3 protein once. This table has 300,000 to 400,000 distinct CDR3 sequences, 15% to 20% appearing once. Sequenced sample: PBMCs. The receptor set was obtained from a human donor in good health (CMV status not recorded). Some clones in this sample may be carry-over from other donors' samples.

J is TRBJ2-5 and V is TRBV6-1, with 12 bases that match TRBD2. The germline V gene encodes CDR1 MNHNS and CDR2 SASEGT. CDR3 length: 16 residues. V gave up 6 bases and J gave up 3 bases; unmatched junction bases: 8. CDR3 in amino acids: CASRQTSGGLEETQYF. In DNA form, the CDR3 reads TGTGCCAGCAGGCAAACTAGCGGGGGGCTCGAAGAGACCCAGTACTTC.

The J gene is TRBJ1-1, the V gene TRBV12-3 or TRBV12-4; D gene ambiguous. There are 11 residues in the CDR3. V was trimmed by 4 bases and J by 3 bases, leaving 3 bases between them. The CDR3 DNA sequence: TGTGCCAGCAGTTATGACACTGAAGCTTTCTTT. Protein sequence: CASSYDTEAFF.

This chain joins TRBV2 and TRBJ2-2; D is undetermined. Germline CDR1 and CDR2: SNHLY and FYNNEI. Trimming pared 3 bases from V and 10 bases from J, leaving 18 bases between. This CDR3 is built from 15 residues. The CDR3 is CASSETDTLGSELFF. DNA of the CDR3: TGTGCCAGCAGTGAGACGGATACTTTGGGTTCGGAGCTGTTTTTT.

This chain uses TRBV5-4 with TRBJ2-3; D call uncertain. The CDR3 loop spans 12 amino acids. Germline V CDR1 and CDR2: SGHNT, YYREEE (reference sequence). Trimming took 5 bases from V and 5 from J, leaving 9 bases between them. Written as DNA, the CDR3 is TGTGCCAGCAGTATACCGGGAGATACGCAGTATTTT. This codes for CASSIPGDTQYF.

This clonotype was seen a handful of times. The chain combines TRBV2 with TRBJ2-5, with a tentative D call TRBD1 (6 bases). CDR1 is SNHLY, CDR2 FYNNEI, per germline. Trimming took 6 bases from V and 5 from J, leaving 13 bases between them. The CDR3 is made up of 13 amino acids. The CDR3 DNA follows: TGTGCCAGCAGGGAACAGGGTTGGGAGACCCAGTACTTC. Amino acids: CASREQGWETQYF.

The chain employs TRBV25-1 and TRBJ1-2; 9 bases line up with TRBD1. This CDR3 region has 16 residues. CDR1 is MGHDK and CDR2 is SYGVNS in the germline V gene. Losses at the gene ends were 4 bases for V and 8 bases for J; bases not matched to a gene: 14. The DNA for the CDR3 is TGTGCCAGCAGTGCCACACAGGGGGCCCCGTACCGGGGCTACACCTTC. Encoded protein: CASSATQGAPYRGYTF.

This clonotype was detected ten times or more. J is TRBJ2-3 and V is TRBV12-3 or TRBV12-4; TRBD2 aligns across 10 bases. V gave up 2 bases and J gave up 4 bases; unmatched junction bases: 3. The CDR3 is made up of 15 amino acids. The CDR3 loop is CASSLLAGVSDTQYF. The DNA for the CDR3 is TGTGCCAGCAGTTTACTAGCGGGAGTTTCAGATACGCAGTATTTT.

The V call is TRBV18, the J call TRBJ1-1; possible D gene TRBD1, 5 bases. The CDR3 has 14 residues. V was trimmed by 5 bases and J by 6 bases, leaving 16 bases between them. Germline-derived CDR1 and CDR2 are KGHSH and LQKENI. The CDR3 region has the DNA TGTGCCAGCTCAAAGGGGACCGGTTGGGCTGAAGCTTTCTTT. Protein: CASSKGTGWAEAFF. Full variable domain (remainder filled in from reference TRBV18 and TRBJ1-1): NAGVMQNPRHLVRRRGQEARLRCSPMKGHSHVYWYRQLPEEGLKFMVYLQKENIIDESGMPKERFSAEFPKEGPSILRIQQVVRGDSAAYFCASSKGTGWAEAFFGQGTRLTVV.

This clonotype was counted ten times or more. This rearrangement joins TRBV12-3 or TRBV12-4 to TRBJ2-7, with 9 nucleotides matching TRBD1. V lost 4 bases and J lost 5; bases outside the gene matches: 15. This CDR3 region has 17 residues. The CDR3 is CASSSPGQGITFDEQYF. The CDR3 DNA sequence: TGTGCCAGCAGTTCGCCGGGACAGGGTATTACTTTTGACGAGCAGTACTTC.

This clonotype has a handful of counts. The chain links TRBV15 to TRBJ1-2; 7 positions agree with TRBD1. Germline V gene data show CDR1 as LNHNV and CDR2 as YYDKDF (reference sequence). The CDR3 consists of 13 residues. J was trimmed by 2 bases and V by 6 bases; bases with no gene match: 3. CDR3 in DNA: TGTGCCACCAGTGGGGGACAGAACTATGGCTACACCTTC. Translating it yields CATSGGQNYGYTF.

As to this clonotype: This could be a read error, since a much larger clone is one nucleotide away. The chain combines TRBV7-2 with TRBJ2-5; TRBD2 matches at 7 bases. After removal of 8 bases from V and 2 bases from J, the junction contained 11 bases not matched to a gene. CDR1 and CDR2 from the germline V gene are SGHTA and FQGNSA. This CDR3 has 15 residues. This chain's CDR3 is CASGASGLGQETQYF. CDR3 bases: TGTGCCAGCGGCGCTAGCGGACTGGGGCAAGAGACCCAGTACTTC.

The CDR3 here is CASSYGLSNEQFF. CDR3 sequence (DNA): TGTGCCAGCAGCTATGGGCTAAGTAATGAGCAGTTCTTC. V gene TRBV6-2 or TRBV6-3 combines with J gene TRBJ2-1; D is unresolved. This CDR3 region has 13 residues. V lost 6 bases to trimming and J lost 7 bases, with 13 bases between them. Germline values: CDR1 MNHEY, CDR2 SVGEGT.

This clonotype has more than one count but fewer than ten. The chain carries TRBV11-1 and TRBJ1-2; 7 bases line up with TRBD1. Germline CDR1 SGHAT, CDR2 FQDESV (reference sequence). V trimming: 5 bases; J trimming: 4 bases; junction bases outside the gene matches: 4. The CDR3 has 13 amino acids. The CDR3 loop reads CASSQDRAYGYTF. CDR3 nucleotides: TGTGCCAGCAGCCAAGACAGGGCCTATGGCTACACCTTC. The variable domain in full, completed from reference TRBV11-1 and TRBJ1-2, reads EAEVAQSPRYKITEKSQAVAFWCDPISGHATLYWYRQILGQGPELLVQFQDESVVDDSQLPKDRFSAERLKGVDSTLKIQPAELGDSAMYLCASSQDRAYGYTFGSGTRLTVV.

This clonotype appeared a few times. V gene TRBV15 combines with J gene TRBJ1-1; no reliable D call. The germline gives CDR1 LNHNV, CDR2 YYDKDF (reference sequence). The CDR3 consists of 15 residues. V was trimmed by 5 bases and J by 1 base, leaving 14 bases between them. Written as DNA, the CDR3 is TGTGCCACCAGCGGGCGGGTAAGATGGAACACTGAAGCTTTCTTT. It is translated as CATSGRVRWNTEAFF.

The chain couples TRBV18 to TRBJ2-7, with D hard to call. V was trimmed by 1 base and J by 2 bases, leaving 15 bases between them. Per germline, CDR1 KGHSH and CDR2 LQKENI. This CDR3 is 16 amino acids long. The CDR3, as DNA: TGTGCCAGCTCACCACGCCTCGTCGACACCACCTACGAGCAGTACTTC. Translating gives CASSPRLVDTTYEQYF.

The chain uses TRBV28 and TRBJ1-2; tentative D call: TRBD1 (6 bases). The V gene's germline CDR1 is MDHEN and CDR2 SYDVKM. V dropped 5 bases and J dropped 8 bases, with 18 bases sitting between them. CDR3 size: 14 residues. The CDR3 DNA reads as TGTGCCAGCAGTCCACCCTCAGGGGAACGGGGCTACACCTTC. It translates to CASSPPSGERGYTF.

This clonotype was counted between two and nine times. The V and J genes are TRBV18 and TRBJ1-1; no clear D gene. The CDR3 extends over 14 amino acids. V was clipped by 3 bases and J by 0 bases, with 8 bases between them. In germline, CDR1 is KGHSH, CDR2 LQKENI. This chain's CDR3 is CASSPSRLNTEAFF. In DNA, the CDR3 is TGTGCCAGCTCACCCTCCCGATTGAACACTGAAGCTTTCTTT.

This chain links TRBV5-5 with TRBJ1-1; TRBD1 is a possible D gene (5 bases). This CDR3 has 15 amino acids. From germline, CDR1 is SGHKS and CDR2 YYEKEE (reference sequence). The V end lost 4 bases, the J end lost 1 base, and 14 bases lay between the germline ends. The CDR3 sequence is CASSRDGLPNTEAFF. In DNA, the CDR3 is TGTGCCAGCAGCCGGGACGGACTACCGAACACTGAAGCTTTCTTT. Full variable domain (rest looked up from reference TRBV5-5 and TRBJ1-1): DAGVTQSPTHLIKTRGQQVTLRCSPISGHKSVSWYQQVLGQGPQFIFQYYEKEERGRGNFPDRFSARQFPNYSSELNVNALLLGDSALYLCASSRDGLPNTEAFFGQGTRLTVV.

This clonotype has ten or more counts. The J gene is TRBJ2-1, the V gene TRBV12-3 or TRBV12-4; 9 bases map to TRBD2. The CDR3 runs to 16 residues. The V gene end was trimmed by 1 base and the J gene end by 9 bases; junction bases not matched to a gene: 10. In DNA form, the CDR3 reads TGTGCCAGCAGTTTAGTTGTTAGCGGGAGTAGGGGTGAGCAGTTCTTC. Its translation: CASSLVVSGSRGEQFF.

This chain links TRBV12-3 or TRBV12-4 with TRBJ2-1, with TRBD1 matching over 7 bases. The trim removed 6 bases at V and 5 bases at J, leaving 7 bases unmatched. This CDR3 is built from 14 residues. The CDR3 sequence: CASSGTEWNNEQFF. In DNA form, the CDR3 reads TGTGCCAGCAGCGGGACAGAGTGGAACAATGAGCAGTTCTTC.

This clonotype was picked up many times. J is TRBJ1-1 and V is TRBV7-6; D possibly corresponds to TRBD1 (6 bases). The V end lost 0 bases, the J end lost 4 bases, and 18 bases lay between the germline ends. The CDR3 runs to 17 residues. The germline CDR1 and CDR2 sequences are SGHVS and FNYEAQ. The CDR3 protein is CASSLAPGWGQGTEAFF. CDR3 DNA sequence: TGTGCCAGCAGCTTAGCCCCCGGGTGGGGGCAAGGCACTGAAGCTTTCTTT.

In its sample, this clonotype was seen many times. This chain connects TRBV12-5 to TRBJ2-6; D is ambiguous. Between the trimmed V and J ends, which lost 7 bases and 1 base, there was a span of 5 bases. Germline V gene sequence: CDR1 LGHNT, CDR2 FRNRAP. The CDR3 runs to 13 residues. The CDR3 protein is CASALSGANVLTF. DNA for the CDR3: TGTGCTAGTGCCCTATCTGGGGCCAACGTCCTGACTTTC.

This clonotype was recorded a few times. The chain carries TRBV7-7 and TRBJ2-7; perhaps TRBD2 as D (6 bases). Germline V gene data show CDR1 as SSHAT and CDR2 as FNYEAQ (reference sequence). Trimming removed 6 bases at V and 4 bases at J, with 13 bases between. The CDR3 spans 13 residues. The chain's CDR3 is CASSPLEGYEQYF. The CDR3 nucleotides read TGTGCCAGCAGTCCTTTGGAGGGTTACGAGCAGTACTTC.

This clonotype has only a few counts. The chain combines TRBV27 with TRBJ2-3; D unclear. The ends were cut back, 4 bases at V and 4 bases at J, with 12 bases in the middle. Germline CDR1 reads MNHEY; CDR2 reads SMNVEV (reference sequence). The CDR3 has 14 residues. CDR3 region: CASSSSENSDTQYF. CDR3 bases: TGTGCCAGCAGTTCCTCCGAAAACTCAGATACGCAGTATTTT.

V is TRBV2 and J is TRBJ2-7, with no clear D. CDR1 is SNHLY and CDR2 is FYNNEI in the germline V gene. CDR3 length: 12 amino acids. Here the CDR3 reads CASRGGSSEQYV. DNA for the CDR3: TGTGCCAGCAGGGGCGGATCCTCCGAGCAGTACGTC.

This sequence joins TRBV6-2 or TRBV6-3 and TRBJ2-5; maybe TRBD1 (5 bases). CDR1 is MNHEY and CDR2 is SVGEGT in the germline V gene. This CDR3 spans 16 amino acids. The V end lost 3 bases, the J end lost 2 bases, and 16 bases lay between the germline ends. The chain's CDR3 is CASSYKLQDIQETQYF. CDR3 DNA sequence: TGTGCCAGCAGTTATAAGCTACAGGACATACAAGAGACCCAGTACTTC.

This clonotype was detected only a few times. The chain's CDR3 is CASSLGPPLGQETQYF. The CDR3 region has the DNA TGTGCCAGCAGCTTAGGACCCCCCCTGGGACAAGAGACCCAGTACTTC. The chain carries TRBV5-4 and TRBJ2-5; D unresolved. CDR3 size: 16 residues. From germline, CDR1 is SGHNT and CDR2 YYREEE (reference sequence). Trimming removed 2 bases from V and 2 bases from J, with 16 bases in between.

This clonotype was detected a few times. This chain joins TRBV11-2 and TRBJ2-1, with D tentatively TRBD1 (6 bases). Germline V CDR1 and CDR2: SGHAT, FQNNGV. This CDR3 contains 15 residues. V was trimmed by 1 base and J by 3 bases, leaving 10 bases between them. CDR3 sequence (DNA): TGTGCCAGCAGCTTAGCAGGGGTCGACTACAATGAGCAGTTCTTC. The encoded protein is CASSLAGVDYNEQFF. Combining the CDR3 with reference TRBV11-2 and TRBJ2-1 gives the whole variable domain EAGVAQSPRYKIIEKRQSVAFWCNPISGHATLYWYQQILGQGPKLLIQFQNNGVVDDSQLPKDRFSAERLKGVDSTLKIQPAKLEDSAVYLCASSLAGVDYNEQFFGPGTRLTVL.

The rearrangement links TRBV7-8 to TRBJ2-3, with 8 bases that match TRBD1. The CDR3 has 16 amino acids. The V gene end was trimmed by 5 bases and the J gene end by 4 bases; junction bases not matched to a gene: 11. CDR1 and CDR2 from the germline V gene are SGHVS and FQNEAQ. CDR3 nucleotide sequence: TGTGCCAGCAGCCCCGGGACAGGCGAACGGTCAGATACGCAGTATTTT. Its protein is CASSPGTGERSDTQYF. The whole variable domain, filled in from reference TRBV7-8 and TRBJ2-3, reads GAGVSQSPRYKVAKRGQDVALRCDPISGHVSLFWYQQALGQGPEFLTYFQNEAQLDKSGLPSDRFFAERPEGSVSTLKIQRTQQEDSAVYLCASSPGTGERSDTQYFGPGTRLTVL.

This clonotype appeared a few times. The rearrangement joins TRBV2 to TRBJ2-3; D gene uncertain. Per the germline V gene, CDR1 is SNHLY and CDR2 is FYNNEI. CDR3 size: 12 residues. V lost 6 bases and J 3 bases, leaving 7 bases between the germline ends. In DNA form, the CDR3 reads TGTGCCAGCAGGGACCAAACAGATACGCAGTATTTT. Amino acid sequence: CASRDQTDTQYF.

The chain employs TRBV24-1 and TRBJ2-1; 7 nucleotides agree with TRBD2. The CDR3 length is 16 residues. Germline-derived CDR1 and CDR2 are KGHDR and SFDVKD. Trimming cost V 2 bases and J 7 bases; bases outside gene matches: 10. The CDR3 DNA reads TGTGCCACCAGTGATTGGGGAGGGGTCAATTGGAATGAGCAGTTCTTC. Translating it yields CATSDWGGVNWNEQFF.

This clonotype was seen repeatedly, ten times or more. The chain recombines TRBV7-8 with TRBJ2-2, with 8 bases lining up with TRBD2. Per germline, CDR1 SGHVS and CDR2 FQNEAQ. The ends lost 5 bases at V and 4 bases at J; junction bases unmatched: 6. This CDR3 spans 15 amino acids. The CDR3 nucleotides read TGTGCCAGCAGCAAGTGGACTAGCCTCACCGGGGAGCTGTTTTTT. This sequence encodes CASSKWTSLTGELFF.